This section outlines one T cell receptor (beta chain) sequence together with its context. Germline V gene sequence: CDR1 LGHNA, CDR2 YNFKEQ. V dropped 3 bases and J dropped 2 bases, with 5 bases sitting between them. This CDR3 region has 13 residues. The data stem from a study of blood T cell repertoires in COVID-19. Per the original data handling: Estimates of nucleated cell counts were drawn from the amplification of reference gene primers. Libraries were prepared by immunoSEQ multiplex PCR; TCRdb keeps only in-frame clonotypes and omits some of them. V, J and clone size are those of that table, while D and trimming were read from the DNA. The table records 400,000 to 450,000 clones, about 89% of them present only once.

The chain couples TRBV4-2 to TRBJ1-3; D remains unclear. The specimen sequenced was peripheral blood. The sequence came from a woman aged 40 to 50 with COVID-19, enrolled during active disease. Written as DNA, the CDR3 is TGTGCCAGCAGCCAGGAGACTGGAAACACCATATATTTT. It specifies CASSQETGNTIYF.